What follows are 4 T cell receptor beta chains derived from one specimen sequenced in a study of shared clonotypes between healthy human individuals. As defined, naive CD8 cells were CD45RO-negative and positively selected for CCR7, with terminally differentiated effector memory CD45RA+ cells excluded. TCRdb's table, derived via immunoSEQ multiplex PCR, lists solely in-frame clones and lacks some. The table includes 600,000 or so clones, around 96% detected once. The sample consisted of naive CD8+ T cells sorted from blood. These receptors originate from a woman younger than 45 in good health.

The chain combines TRBV29-1 with TRBJ1-2; D remains unclear. With 4 bases removed from V and 2 bases from J, the gap between germline ends came to 20 bases. The CDR3 is 16 amino acids. CDR1 is SQVTM and CDR2 is ANQGSEA in the germline V gene. The CDR3 DNA reads TGCAGCGTTGCCGGCAGCCCAAGAATCGAAAACTATGGCTACACCTTC. This encodes CSVAGSPRIENYGYTF.

The chain uses TRBV6-1 and TRBJ1-4, with TRBD1 as a possible D gene (6 bases). V gave up 2 bases and J gave up 6 bases, with 13 bases separating them. Per the germline V gene, CDR1 is MNHNS and CDR2 is SASEGT. The CDR3 extends over 15 amino acids. The CDR3 protein is CASSEPGAADEKLFF. CDR3 coding DNA: TGTGCCAGCAGTGAACCGGGGGCGGCTGATGAAAAACTGTTTTTT.

The chain has TRBV19 and TRBJ2-1; TRBD2 agrees at 11 bases. The germline CDR1 and CDR2 sequences are LNHDA and SQIVND (reference sequence). V dropped 3 bases and J dropped 4; count of bases not matched to a gene: 8. The CDR3 is 17 residues long. This CDR3 reads CASSIPRGTSGYNEQFF. The CDR3, as DNA: TGTGCCAGTAGTATTCCCCGCGGGACTAGCGGTTACAATGAGCAGTTCTTC.

The gene calls are TRBV19 and TRBJ1-2; D may be TRBD1 (6 bases). The CDR3 spans 14 residues. Germline CDR1 and CDR2: LNHDA and SQIVND (reference sequence). V was pared by 4 bases and J by 8 bases, with 17 bases between. The CDR3 is CASSTGQAFWGYTF. The CDR3 DNA follows: TGTGCCAGTAGTACGGGACAAGCCTTCTGGGGCTACACCTTC.